A selection of T cell receptor beta chains follows, all from one sample in a study of technical replicates of blood from a few donors. Repertoires were generated with immunoSEQ multiplex PCR, while TCRdb's copy carries only in-frame clones and drops some. The table shows about 88,000 clones, with around 94% occurring only once. Sequencing was done on a sample of T cells isolated from PBMCs. These receptors were taken from a human donor in good health. Both conserved end residues are part of each CDR3. A D gene is named only where the DNA matches it firmly.

cdr3_nt cdr3_aa d_call j_call v_call
TGCGCCAGCAGGCCTTTCGCTCTAGCAAACATTCAGTACTTC CASRPFALANIQYF . TRBJ2-4 TRBV4-1
TGTGCCAGCAGCCCATCCGGGGGTTTGAACACTGAAGCTTTCTTT CASSPSGGLNTEAFF . TRBJ1-1 TRBV9
TGCGCCAGCAGCCAAGATCAAGGGGCTACGCAGTATTTT CASSQDQGATQYF . TRBJ2-3 TRBV4-1
TGTGCCAGCAGCGTAAACATCAAGAAAAGTCCAGCGGGGGACTCCTACGAGCAGTACTTC CASSVNIKKSPAGDSYEQYF TRBD2 TRBJ2-7 TRBV16
TGCAGCACCCCGAGGGCGGTAGACACACCACAAGAGACCCAGTACTTC CSTPRAVDTPQETQYF . TRBJ2-5 TRBV29-1
TGTGCCAGCAGTGGCCGGGACAGCGAGAAGACCCAGTACTTC CASSGRDSEKTQYF TRBD1 TRBJ2-5 TRBV25-1
TGTGCCAGCAGCTTGGGACTAGCGGGTAACAATGAGCAGTTCTTC CASSLGLAGNNEQFF TRBD2 TRBJ2-1 TRBV7-9
TGTGCCATCAGGGAACCGGGGATCAATCAGCCCCAGCATTTT CAIREPGINQPQHF . TRBJ1-5 TRBV10-3
TGTGCCAGCAGCCCTCTTCCATGGGACTCGCCGGGGCGTGAAGCTTTCTTT CASSPLPWDSPGREAFF . TRBJ1-1 TRBV2
TGTGCCAGCAGACAGGGGGCTGTAGAGACCCAGTACTTC CASRQGAVETQYF TRBD1 TRBJ2-5 TRBV28
TGTGCCACCAGCAGACGGACAGGGAGTCAAACTGAAGCTTTCTTT CATSRRTGSQTEAFF TRBD1 TRBJ1-1 TRBV15